This T cell receptor (beta chain) was sequenced for a study of T-cell memory formation after mild COVID-19. Study information: Clusters were largely donor specific.

Worth noting for this clonotype: Its antigen is as yet unknown.

The J segment lost 3 bases and the V segment lost 1 base, leaving 12 bases of the junction unmatched. CDR3 length: 16 amino acids. The germline gives CDR1 DFQATT, CDR2 SNEGSKA (reference sequence). General study findings and limits: Clones shrinking from day 15 to 85 showed even CD4/CD8 mixes; later expanders tilted CD4+. Prior to infection, memory already included some responding clones, suggesting cross-reactive memory joined.

Researchers used 5'RACE with constant-segment primers to make TCR alpha and TCR beta cDNA libraries that carry sample barcodes and UMIs. Using its own MiXCR run on the 5' RACE reads, TCRdb lists one record per CDR3 protein. This table holds roughly 140,000 distinct CDR3 sequences, 14% found once. The genes are TRBV20-1 and TRBJ2-7, with TRBD1 identical over 7 bases. Sequencing was done on a sample of PBMCs or a T cell subset sorted from them (not recorded which). This TCR was sampled from an adult woman who had mild COVID-19 (a few samples of this study predate the infection). Cell type and time point are not known. Here the CDR3 DNA reads TGCAGTGCTAGAGGACTCGACAGGGTCAAAATCTACGAGCAGTACTTC. Residues: CSARGLDRVKIYEQYF.